This T cell receptor (beta chain) is drawn from a study of cytomegalovirus exposure and HLA in healthy donors. Findings and caveats of the study: While the bulk of TCR sequences proved rare, some public TCRs turned up in many donors.

This CDR3 region has 15 residues. Germline-derived CDR1 and CDR2 are WNHNN and SYGVQD (reference sequence). The V gene end was trimmed by 4 bases and the J gene end by 6 bases; junction bases not matched to a gene: 6. This table comes from immunoSEQ multiplex PCR, and its TCRdb copy is limited to in-frame clones, with some not included. The sample holds under 250,000 clones, about 81% seen once. This clone was seen more than once but under ten times. Its cognate antigen is unknown. The material sequenced was PBMCs. This receptor was obtained from a woman between 25 and 40 years old in good health and CMV-seronegative. The chain links TRBV10-1 to TRBJ2-5; TRBD1 matches 12 bases. The CDR3 region is CASSGGQGAVKTQYF. Written as DNA, the CDR3 is TGCGCCAGCAGTGGGGGACAGGGGGCTGTGAAGACCCAGTACTTC.